This is a list of T cell receptor beta chains from one sample in a study of blood T cell repertoires in COVID-19. Clones were sequenced by immunoSEQ multiplex PCR, and TCRdb holds only the in-frame ones, with some missing. The sample shows tens of thousands of clones, roughly nine tenths of them seen only once. What was sequenced was peripheral blood. The source is a human donor with active COVID-19. The donor label of this sample is uncertain. Both conserved end residues are part of each CDR3. Fields, in order: D gene, clone size, J gene, V gene, CDR3 protein, CDR3 DNA. D genes are given only for firm matches. A clone size is listed for some rows: how often the clone was seen (once, few, many), or a class if it is expanded.

TRBD1 | NA | TRBJ2-1 | TRBV7-2 | CASSAHGTGGGEQFF | TGTGCCAGCAGCGCACACGGGACAGGAGGTGGTGAGCAGTTCTTC
NA | NA | TRBJ1-5 | TRBV30 | CAWRGQGNQPQHF | TGTGCCTGGAGGGGGCAGGGCAATCAGCCCCAGCATTTT
NA | NA | TRBJ2-3 | TRBV3-1/TRBV3-2 | CASSPKSPGPIGDTQYF | TGTGCCAGCAGCCCAAAATCGCCGGGTCCCATAGGAGATACGCAGTATTTT
TRBD1 | NA | TRBJ1-5 | TRBV5-8 | CASSKGQGPGSNQPQHF | TGTGCCAGCAGCAAGGGACAGGGGCCCGGTAGCAATCAGCCCCAGCATTTT
TRBD1 | NA | TRBJ1-4 | TRBV7-9 | CASSTVPGTVEGIEKLFF | TGTGCCAGCAGCACCGTCCCCGGGACAGTCGAAGGAATTGAAAAACTGTTTTTT
TRBD1 | NA | TRBJ1-1 | TRBV30 | CAWGTRPGQGSTEAFF | TGTGCCTGGGGTACCCGGCCGGGACAGGGATCCACTGAAGCTTTCTTT
TRBD2 | NA | TRBJ2-7 | TRBV27 | CASSSTSVYEQYF | TGTGCCAGCAGTTCAACTAGCGTTTACGAGCAGTACTTC
NA | NA | TRBJ2-7 | TRBV6-2/TRBV6-3 | CASSTPGTLRRLDEQYF | TGTGCCAGCAGTACGCCCGGGACACTCAGGCGGCTGGACGAGCAGTACTTC
TRBD2 | once | TRBJ2-1 | TRBV7-3 | CASSFWAGAYNEQFF | TGTGCCAGCAGCTTCTGGGCGGGAGCCTACAATGAGCAGTTCTTC
TRBD2 | NA | TRBJ2-6 | TRBV5-6 | CASSPGLAVPGGANVLTF | TGTGCCAGCAGCCCCGGACTAGCGGTACCTGGTGGGGCCAACGTCCTGACTTTC
NA | NA | TRBJ2-4 | TRBV2 | CASSDRVAKNIQYF | TGTGCCAGCAGTGACAGGGTAGCCAAAAACATTCAGTACTTC
NA | once | TRBJ1-1 | TRBV29-1 | CSVVTDFMNTEAFF | TGCAGCGTTGTTACGGACTTTATGAACACTGAAGCTTTCTTT
TRBD2 | NA | TRBJ2-3 | TRBV4-1 | CASSQALGASGRVSTDTQYF | TGCGCCAGCAGCCAAGCCCTTGGGGCTAGCGGGAGGGTTAGCACAGATACGCAGTATTTT
TRBD1 | NA | TRBJ2-1 | TRBV6-5 | CASRPTGSDYNEQFF | TGTGCCAGCAGGCCGACAGGGAGTGACTACAATGAGCAGTTCTTC
NA | NA | TRBJ1-3 | TRBV10-2 | CASSADSGNTIYF | TGCGCCAGCAGCGCGGACAGTGGAAACACCATATATTTT
NA | NA | TRBJ2-2 | TRBV9 | CASSVPSANTGELFF | TGTGCCAGCAGCGTACCTAGCGCGAACACCGGGGAGCTGTTTTTT